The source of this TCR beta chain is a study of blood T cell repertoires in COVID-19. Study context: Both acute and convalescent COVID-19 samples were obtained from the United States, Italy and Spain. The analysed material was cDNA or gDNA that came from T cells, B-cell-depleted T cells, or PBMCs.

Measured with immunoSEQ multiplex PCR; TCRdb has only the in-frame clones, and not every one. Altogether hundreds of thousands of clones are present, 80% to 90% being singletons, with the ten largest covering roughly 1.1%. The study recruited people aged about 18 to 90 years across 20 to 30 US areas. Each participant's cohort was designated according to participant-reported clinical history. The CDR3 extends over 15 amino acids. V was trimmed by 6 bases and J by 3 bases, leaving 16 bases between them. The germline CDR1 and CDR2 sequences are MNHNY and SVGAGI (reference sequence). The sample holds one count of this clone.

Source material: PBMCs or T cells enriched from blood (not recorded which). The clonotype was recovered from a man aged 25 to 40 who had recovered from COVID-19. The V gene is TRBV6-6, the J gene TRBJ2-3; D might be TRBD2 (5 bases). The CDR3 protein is CASSRLAPRTDTQYF. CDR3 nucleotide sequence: TGTGCCAGCAGCCGCCTAGCTCCTCGAACAGATACGCAGTATTTT.